This passage covers 13 T cell receptor beta chains from one sample sequenced in a study of shared clonotypes between healthy human individuals. The repertoire was sequenced with immunoSEQ multiplex PCR; TCRdb's copy has only in-frame clones and lacks some. The sample shows about 2.4 million clones, around nine tenths of them seen only once. Material: naive CD4+ T cells sorted from blood. Subset here: CD45RA+ positively selected. The receptors here all came from a man younger than 35 in good health.

The table lists this clone with a few counts. The V and J genes are TRBV10-3 and TRBJ2-1, with 9 bases identical to TRBD2. Germline CDR1 reads ENHRY; CDR2 reads SYGVKD. V shed 7 bases, J shed 8 bases, and the junction held 9 bases outside the gene matches. The CDR3 extends over 14 amino acids. The DNA for the CDR3 is TGTGCCATCATCAGTGGGACTAGCTTTGATGAGCAGTTCTTC. Its translation: CAIISGTSFDEQFF.

A remark on this clone: A much larger clone differs from this one at a single base, so this may be a read error. The chain has TRBV5-5 and TRBJ1-1, with D uncertain. The germline V gene has CDR1 SGHKS and CDR2 YYEKEE (reference sequence). V was trimmed by 1 base and J by 1 base, leaving 5 bases between them. The CDR3 totals 13 residues. The CDR3 region has the DNA TGTGCCAGCAGCTTGAACAGGAACACTGAAGCTTTCTTT. It specifies CASSLNRNTEAFF.

In its sample, this clone was seen once. This chain uses TRBV5-1 with TRBJ2-2; D not resolved. CDR1 is SGHRS, CDR2 YFSETQ, per germline. This CDR3 contains 15 residues. Between the trimmed V and J ends, which lost 0 bases and 8 bases, there was a span of 14 bases. The CDR3 sequence: CASSLAAGNEGELFF. The CDR3 DNA reads TGCGCCAGCAGCTTGGCGGCCGGTAACGAAGGGGAGCTGTTTTTT.

The rearrangement joins TRBV30 to TRBJ2-3; perhaps TRBD2 as D (6 bases). The CDR3 totals 11 residues. Germline CDR1 GTSNPN, CDR2 SVGIG (reference sequence). CDR3 loop: CGGGGTDTQYF. The CDR3 DNA reads TGTGGCGGCGGGGGCACAGATACGCAGTATTTT.

DNA of the CDR3: TGTGCCAGTAGTCCCGACAGGCCCTATGGCTACACCTTC. Protein: CASSPDRPYGYTF. V usage is TRBV19 and J usage is TRBJ1-2; D is possibly TRBD1 (6 bases). Germline CDR1 is LNHDA and CDR2 is SQIVND (reference sequence). The V end lost 5 bases, the J end lost 4 bases, and 11 bases lay between the germline ends. The CDR3 runs to 13 residues.

The chain is built from TRBV18 and TRBJ2-4; the match to TRBD1 covers 8 bases. V shed 6 bases, J shed 6 bases, and the junction held 16 bases outside the gene matches. Germline lookup yields CDR1 KGHSH and CDR2 LQKENI. The CDR3 length is 17 residues. Here the CDR3 reads CASSRSVPGGSGNIQYF. DNA for the CDR3: TGTGCCAGCTCCCGTTCGGTCCCAGGGGGCAGTGGAAACATTCAGTACTTC. The entire variable domain, with the rest obtained from reference TRBV18 and TRBJ2-4, is as follows: NAGVMQNPRHLVRRRGQEARLRCSPMKGHSHVYWYRQLPEEGLKFMVYLQKENIIDESGMPKERFSAEFPKEGPSILRIQQVVRGDSAAYFCASSRSVPGGSGNIQYFGAGTRLSVL.

As concerns this clone: The same CDR3 arises from other DNA sequences in this sample as well. The chain is built from TRBV30 and TRBJ1-5; D call uncertain. CDR1 and CDR2 (germline): GTSNPN, SVGIG (reference sequence). The CDR3 loop spans 12 amino acids. V gave up 2 bases and J gave up 1 base, with 3 bases separating them. The CDR3 protein is CAWSPSNQPQHF. In nucleotides, the CDR3 is TGTGCCTGGAGTCCCAGCAATCAGCCCCAGCATTTT.

DNA of the CDR3: TGTGCCAGCAGCTTGGGGGACAGGGCTACCTACGAGCAGTACTTC. It specifies CASSLGDRATYEQYF. V gene TRBV5-6 combines with J gene TRBJ2-7; 9 bases line up with TRBD1. The CDR3 contains 15 residues. Per germline, CDR1 SGHDT and CDR2 YYEEEE. Trimming at V came to 0 bases and at J to 2 bases, leaving 3 bases not matched to a gene.

The chain is built from TRBV5-6 and TRBJ2-7; D remains unclear. Germline-derived CDR1 and CDR2 are SGHDT and YYEEEE. The CDR3 sequence is 13 residues long. The germline V and J ends were trimmed by 1 base and 3 bases, with 8 bases remaining between them. CDR3 DNA: TGTGCCAGCAGCTTGACCACGTTCTACGAGCAGTACTTC. As protein: CASSLTTFYEQYF.

The J gene is TRBJ2-7, the V gene TRBV10-2; TRBD2 is a possible D gene (7 bases). This CDR3 comprises 14 residues. Germline V gives CDR1 WSHSY, CDR2 SAAADI. Trimming cost V 5 bases and J 2 bases, with 13 bases left between them. Here the CDR3 DNA reads TGCGCCAGCAGTTGGTTGGGGGGGCCCTACGAGCAGTACTTC. It encodes CASSWLGGPYEQYF.

This clone has a handful of counts. CDR3 in amino acids: CASLGSYTEAFF. The CDR3 DNA follows: TGTGCCAGCCTGGGGTCATACACTGAAGCTTTCTTT. V gene TRBV2 combines with J gene TRBJ1-1; no firm D call. The CDR3 covers 12 residues. Trimming removed 8 bases from V and 3 bases from J, with 10 bases in between. Germline assignment: CDR1 SNHLY and CDR2 FYNNEI.

The chain combines TRBV5-1 with TRBJ2-1, with TRBD2 identical over 16 bases. The J segment lost 8 bases and the V segment lost 2 bases, leaving 4 bases of the junction unmatched. This CDR3 comprises 16 residues. CDR1 is SGHRS and CDR2 is YFSETQ in the germline V gene. CDR3 sequence reads: CASSFGTSGRVDEQFF. CDR3 nucleotide sequence: TGCGCCAGCAGCTTTGGGACTAGCGGGAGGGTGGATGAGCAGTTCTTC.

The V gene is TRBV7-2, the J gene TRBJ1-1; D unresolved. The CDR3 covers 12 residues. Germline V gene sequence: CDR1 SGHTA, CDR2 FQGNSA. V dropped 6 bases and J dropped 1 base, with 6 bases sitting between them. CDR3 sequence: CASSYANTEAFF. In DNA, the CDR3 is TGTGCCAGCAGTTATGCGAACACTGAAGCTTTCTTT.